What follows describes a single T cell receptor beta chain. Its target antigen remains unknown. No much larger clone exists at a distance of one base, and base qualities are not known. The data were obtained in a study of blood T cell repertoires in COVID-19 (dated by TCRdb to the early 2020s). Regarding the study in general: The collaborator samples originated in the United States, Italy and Spain and spanned the acute and convalescent phases of COVID-19. HLA class I and class II types, where available, came from metadata supplied by the sample provider rather than from assay-based typing. Deeply sampled blood TCRbeta repertoires from subjects exposed to, actively infected with, or recovered from COVID-19 were included in the dataset. The prospective study material was composed of cDNA or gDNA derived from T cells, B-cell-depleted T cells, or PBMCs. The repertoires were released in a freely available public database intended as a resource for research on the immune response to SARS-CoV-2. The sample metadata nearly always contained a de-identified subject ID, COVID-19 status, age in years and sex. Samples came from the ongoing ImmuneRACE study (first 160 participants) plus 1,254 subjects from 6 global collaborators.

Per the germline V gene, SNHLY is the CDR1 and FYNNEI is the CDR2. V and J are truncated by 7 bases and 0 bases respectively, leaving an intervening sequence of 9 bases. The CDR3 goes from the cysteine to the phenylalanine over 13 residues. Left in the record is the CDR3 DNA by itself, 39 bases read in frame from the first base. The collaborating institutions used their own protocols to collect whole blood in K2EDTA tubes. For TCRbeta analysis, collaborator samples were shipped as frozen whole blood, as isolated PBMCs, or as DNA extracted from either sample type. General conclusions and limits of the study: Clinical and demographic metadata were provided uncurated, with the amount varying by source and participant.

TCRbeta CDR3 regions were amplified from genomic DNA using the immunoSEQ Assay, a bias-controlled multiplex PCR. The authors' pipeline ran thus. The number of nucleated cells in each sample was estimated from the amplification of reference gene primers within the assay. To quantify the absolute abundance of each unique TCRbeta CDR3 rearrangement, sequence reads were collapsed and filtered. For each sample, productive Simpson clonality was calculated by taking the square root of Simpson's diversity index across productive rearrangements. Held by TCRdb, this immuneACCESS table contains in-frame sequences only and omits some clones. Under half of the omission traces to an unresolved V gene where checked; the cause of the rest is unknown. The D gene and trimming were derived from the DNA, and the V and J assignments and clone size from that table. Within this sample are over 85,000 clones, with 80% to 90% of them counted one time only. Of the sample, just under 10% is held by the ten largest clones.

The material sequenced was peripheral blood. The clonotype was recovered from a man aged 40-49 years with active or convalescent COVID-19. This chain joins TRBV2 to TRBJ1-1, with the D gene call left open. The CDR3 corresponds to CASKRGMNTEAFF. The nucleotide sequence reads TGTGCCAGCAAAAGAGGGATGAACACTGAAGCTTTCTTT.